A single sample gave rise to the 3 T cell receptor beta chains below, sequenced in a study of regulatory T cells in long-lasting Graves disease. Construction of TCR beta libraries relied on iRepertoire HTBI primers and on Arm-PCR targeting CDR3 regions. TCRdb used MiXCR to reprocess the multiplex PCR reads, holding one entry per CDR3 protein. The sample lists about 400,000 distinct CDR3 sequences; 15% to 18% were seen once. Specified time point: newly diagnosed GD, antithyroid drugs for less than 3 months. Construction of the TCR library relied on RNA isolated from PBMCs. The sample consisted of peripheral blood mononuclear cells (PBMCs), taken at new diagnosis, from a patient treated with antithyroid drugs. These receptors were taken from a female donor with Graves disease.

This clonotype was found a few times. The chain combines TRBV5-1 with TRBJ2-1, with D unclear. The length of the CDR3 is 15 residues. V lost 0 bases and J lost 5, with 12 bases in between. CDR1 is SGHRS and CDR2 is YFSETQ in the germline V gene. As DNA, the CDR3 is TGCGCCAGCAGCTTGGGGTCTTACAGCGACAATGAGCAGTTCTTC. Amino acids: CASSLGSYSDNEQFF. Combining the CDR3 with reference TRBV5-1 and TRBJ2-1 gives the whole variable domain KAGVTQTPRYLIKTRGQQVTLSCSPISGHRSVSWYQQTPGQGLQFLFEYFSETQRNKGNFPGRFSGRQFSNSRSEMNVSTLELGDSALYLCASSLGSYSDNEQFFGPGTRLTVL.

This clonotype was observed a few times. The gene calls are TRBV9 and TRBJ2-1; D is possibly TRBD2 (6 bases). The CDR3 has 16 residues. Germline loops: CDR1 SGDLS, CDR2 YYNGEE. The germline V and J ends were trimmed by 0 bases and 6 bases, with 16 bases remaining between them. CDR3 DNA sequence: TGTGCCAGCAGCGTAGTGGGGCGGGGCGGAACCAATGAGCAGTTCTTC. It specifies CASSVVGRGGTNEQFF.

This clonotype was counted only a few times. The V gene is TRBV30, the J gene TRBJ1-1; D may be TRBD1 (5 bases). Trimming stripped 5 bases from V and 6 bases from J, with 13 bases between. The CDR3 is 12 amino acids. CDR1 is GTSNPN, CDR2 SVGIG, per germline (reference sequence). Written as DNA, the CDR3 is TGTGCCTGGGGAAGAGGAGGGGCTGAAGCTTTCTTT. Protein product: CAWGRGGAEAFF. The full variable domain, with the rest looked up from reference TRBV30 and TRBJ1-1, is SQTIHQWPATLVQPVGSPLSLECTVEGTSNPNLYWYRQAAGRGLQLLFYSVGIGQISSEVPQNLSASRPQDRQFILSSKKLLLSDSGFYLCAWGRGGAEAFFGQGTRLTVV.